A selection of T cell receptor beta chains follows, all from one sample in a study of cytomegalovirus exposure and HLA in healthy donors. Clones were sequenced by immunoSEQ multiplex PCR, and TCRdb holds only the in-frame ones, with some missing. The sample carries 85,000 to 130,000 clones, around 80% recorded once. The sequencing input was PBMCs. The receptors originated from a woman aged 45-65 years in good health and CMV-seropositive. Both conserved end residues are part of each CDR3. Rows may omit the clone size; those that give it use once, few, many or a size class.

TRBV7-9 . CASSLEAALNEKLFF
TRBV19 . CASSFLSGNTIYF
TRBV4-1 few CASSQGGDLNTEAFF
TRBV5-1 . CASSLWTSGRTDTQYF
TRBV9 . CASTSREGVAGETQYF
TRBV9 few CASSSHSGQGYGTDTQYF
TRBV5-1 . CASSLGQGEYNEQFF
TRBV11-2 . CASSDSLDSPLHF
TRBV10-3 . CAISESLSGGVQETQYF
TRBV19 . CASSIVGTGGTEAFF
TRBV10-3 . CAIRGGGRAGNRTGYNEQFF
TRBV9 . CASSVASAGGIQETQYF
TRBV9 once CASSALAYNEQFF
TRBV4-1 . CASSQVGAGGGSGGYTF
TRBV6-5 few CASGGTESSYEQYF
TRBV27 . CASSPGTSVWSTYEQYF
TRBV11-2 . CASKGDLLMNTEAFF
TRBV9 few CASSVAGRVGEKLFF
TRBV7-9 few CASSLTGSGANVLTF
TRBV7-9 few CASSSTGLPNEKLFF
TRBV6-7 . CASSCVGDCGNTIYF
TRBV23-1 . CASSQSSGGFRFLNTEAFF
TRBV28 . CASSSPQGQGGYTF
TRBV6-1 . CATETRQNTEAFF
TRBV11-2 . CASSLVEETQYF
TRBV4-2 . CASSQDWASGGNEQFF
TRBV19 . CATGTSAPYTQYF
TRBV27 . CASSLDRGLSLHTF
TRBV28 . CASSPTYEQYF